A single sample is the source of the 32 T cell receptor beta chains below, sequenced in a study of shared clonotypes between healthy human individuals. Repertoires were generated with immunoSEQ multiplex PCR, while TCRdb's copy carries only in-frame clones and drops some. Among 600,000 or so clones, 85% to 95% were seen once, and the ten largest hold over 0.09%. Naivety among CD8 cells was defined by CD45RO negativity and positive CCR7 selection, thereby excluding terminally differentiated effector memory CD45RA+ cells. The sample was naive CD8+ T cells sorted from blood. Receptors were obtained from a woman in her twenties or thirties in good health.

In DNA form, the CDR3 reads TGTGCCAGCAGCGACTCAACCGCAACTAATGAAAAACTGTTTTTT. This sequence encodes CASSDSTATNEKLFF. This chain joins TRBV6-5 and TRBJ1-4; no clear D. Trimming shortened V by 6 bases and J by 0 bases, and 11 bases separated the two germline ends. This CDR3 region has 15 residues. The germline gives CDR1 MNHEY, CDR2 SVGAGI.

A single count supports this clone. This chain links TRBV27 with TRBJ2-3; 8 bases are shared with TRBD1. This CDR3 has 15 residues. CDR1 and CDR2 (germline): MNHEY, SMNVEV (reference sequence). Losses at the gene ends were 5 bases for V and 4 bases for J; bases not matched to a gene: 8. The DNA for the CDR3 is TGTGCCAGCAGTCCCGGACAGGGAGTAGCAGATACGCAGTATTTT. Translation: CASSPGQGVADTQYF.

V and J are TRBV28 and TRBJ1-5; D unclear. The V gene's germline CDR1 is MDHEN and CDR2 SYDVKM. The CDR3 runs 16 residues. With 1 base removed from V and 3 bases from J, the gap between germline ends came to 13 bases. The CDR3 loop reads CASSLLIGVHNQPQHF. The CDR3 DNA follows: TGTGCCAGCAGTTTATTAATCGGGGTTCACAATCAGCCCCAGCATTTT.

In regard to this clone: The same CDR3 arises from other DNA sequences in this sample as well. CDR3 residues: CASSFVGGPYEQYF. The CDR3 nucleotides read TGTGCCAGCAGTTTCGTCGGCGGACCCTACGAGCAGTACTTC. The chain recombines TRBV28 with TRBJ2-7, with D unclear. The CDR3 has 14 amino acids. V was shortened by 3 bases and J by 2 bases, with 11 bases between the two germline ends. In germline, CDR1 is MDHEN, CDR2 SYDVKM.

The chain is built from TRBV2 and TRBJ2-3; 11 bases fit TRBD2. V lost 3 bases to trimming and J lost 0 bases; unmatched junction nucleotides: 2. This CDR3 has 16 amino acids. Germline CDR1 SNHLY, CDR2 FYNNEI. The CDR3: CASSERTSGSTDTQYF. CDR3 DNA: TGTGCCAGCAGTGAGAGGACTAGCGGGAGCACAGATACGCAGTATTTT.

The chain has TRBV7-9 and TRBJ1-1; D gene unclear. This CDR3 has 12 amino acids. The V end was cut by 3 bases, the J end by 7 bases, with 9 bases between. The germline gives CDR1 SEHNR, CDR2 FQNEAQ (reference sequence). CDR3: CASSLGTGEAFF. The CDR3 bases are TGTGCCAGCAGCTTGGGAACTGGTGAAGCTTTCTTT.

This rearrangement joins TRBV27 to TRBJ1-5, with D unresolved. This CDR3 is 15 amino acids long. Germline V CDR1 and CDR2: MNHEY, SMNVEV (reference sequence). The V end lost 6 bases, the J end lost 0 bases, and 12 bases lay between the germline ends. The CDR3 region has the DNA TGTGCCAGCAGGGGTGGGGTGGGTAGCAATCAGCCCCAGCATTTT. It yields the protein CASRGGVGSNQPQHF.

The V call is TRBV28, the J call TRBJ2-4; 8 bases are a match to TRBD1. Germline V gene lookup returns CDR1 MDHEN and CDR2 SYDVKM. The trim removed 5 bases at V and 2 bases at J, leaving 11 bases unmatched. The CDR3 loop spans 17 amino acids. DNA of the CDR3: TGTGCCAGCAGTGCCACAATCGACAGGGGACCCAAAAACATTCAGTACTTC. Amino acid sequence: CASSATIDRGPKNIQYF.

In nucleotides, the CDR3 is TGTGCCAGCAGTGCGGGGCAGATCTACGAGCAGTACTTC. As protein: CASSAGQIYEQYF. This chain links TRBV6-1 with TRBJ2-7; D assignment may be TRBD1 or TRBD2 (5 bases each). Germline CDR1 reads MNHNS; CDR2 reads SASEGT. The CDR3 has 13 residues. The germline V and J ends were trimmed by 4 bases and 3 bases, with 10 bases remaining between them.

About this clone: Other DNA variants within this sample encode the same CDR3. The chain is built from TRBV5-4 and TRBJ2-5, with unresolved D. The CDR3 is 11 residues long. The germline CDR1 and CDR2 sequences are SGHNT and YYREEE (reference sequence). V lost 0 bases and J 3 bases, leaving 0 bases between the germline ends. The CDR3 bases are TGTGCCAGCAGCTTGGAAGAGACCCAGTACTTC. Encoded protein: CASSLEETQYF.

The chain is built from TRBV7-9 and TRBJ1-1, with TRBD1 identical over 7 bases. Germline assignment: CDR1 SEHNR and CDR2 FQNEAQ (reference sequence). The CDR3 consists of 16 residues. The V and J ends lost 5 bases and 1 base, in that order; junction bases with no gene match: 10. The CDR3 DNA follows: TGTGCCAGCAGCAATTTCGTGGGACAGCCGAACACTGAAGCTTTCTTT. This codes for CASSNFVGQPNTEAFF.

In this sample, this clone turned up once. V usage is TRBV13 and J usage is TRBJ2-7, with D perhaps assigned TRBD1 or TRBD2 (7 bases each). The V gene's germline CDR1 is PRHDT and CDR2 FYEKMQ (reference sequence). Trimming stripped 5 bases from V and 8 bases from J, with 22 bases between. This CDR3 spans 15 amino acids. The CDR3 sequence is CASSHRGAGGSQQYF. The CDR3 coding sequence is TGTGCCAGCAGCCACCGGGGGGCAGGGGGATCGCAGCAGTACTTC. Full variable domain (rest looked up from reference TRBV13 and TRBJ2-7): AAGVIQSPRHLIKEKRETATLKCYPIPRHDTVYWYQQGPGQDPQFLISFYEKMQSDKGSIPDRFSAQQFSDYHSELNMSSLELGDSALYFCASSHRGAGGSQQYFGPGTRLTVT.

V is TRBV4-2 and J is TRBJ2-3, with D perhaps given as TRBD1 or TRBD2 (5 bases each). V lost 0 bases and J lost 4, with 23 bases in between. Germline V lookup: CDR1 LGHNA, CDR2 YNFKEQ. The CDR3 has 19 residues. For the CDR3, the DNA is TGTGCCAGCAGCCAAGATTTGGTTGGGACGGGGACCTTGGCAGATACGCAGTATTTT. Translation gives CASSQDLVGTGTLADTQYF.

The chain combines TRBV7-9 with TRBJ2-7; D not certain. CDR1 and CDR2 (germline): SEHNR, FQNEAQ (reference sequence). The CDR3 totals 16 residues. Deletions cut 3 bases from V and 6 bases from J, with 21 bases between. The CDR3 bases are TGTGCCAGCAGCTTCCAATCTATGGACCCAGTCCCCGAGCAGTACTTC. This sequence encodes CASSFQSMDPVPEQYF. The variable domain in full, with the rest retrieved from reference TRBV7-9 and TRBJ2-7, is DTGVSQNPRHKITKRGQNVTFRCDPISEHNRLYWYRQTLGQGPEFLTYFQNEAQLEKSRLLSDRFSAERPKGSFSTLEIQRTEQGDSAMYLCASSFQSMDPVPEQYFGPGTRLTVT.

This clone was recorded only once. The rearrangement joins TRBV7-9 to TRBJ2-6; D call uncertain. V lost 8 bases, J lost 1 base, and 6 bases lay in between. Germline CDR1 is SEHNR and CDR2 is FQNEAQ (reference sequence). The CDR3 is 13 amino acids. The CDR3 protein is CASPYSGANVLTF. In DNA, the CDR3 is TGTGCCAGCCCCTATTCTGGGGCCAACGTCCTGACTTTC.

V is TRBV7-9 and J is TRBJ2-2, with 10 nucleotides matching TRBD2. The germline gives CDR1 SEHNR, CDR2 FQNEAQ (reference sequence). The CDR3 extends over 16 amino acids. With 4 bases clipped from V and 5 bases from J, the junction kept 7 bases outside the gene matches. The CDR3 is CASSSLTSGPTGELFF. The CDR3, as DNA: TGTGCCAGCAGCTCGTTGACTAGCGGGCCTACCGGGGAGCTGTTTTTT.

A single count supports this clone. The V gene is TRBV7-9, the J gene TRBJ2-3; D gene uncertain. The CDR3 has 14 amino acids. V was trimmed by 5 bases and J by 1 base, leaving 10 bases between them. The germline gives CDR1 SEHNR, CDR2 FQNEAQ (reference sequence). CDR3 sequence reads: CASSQAVGTDTQYF. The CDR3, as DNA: TGTGCCAGCAGCCAAGCAGTGGGCACAGATACGCAGTATTTT.

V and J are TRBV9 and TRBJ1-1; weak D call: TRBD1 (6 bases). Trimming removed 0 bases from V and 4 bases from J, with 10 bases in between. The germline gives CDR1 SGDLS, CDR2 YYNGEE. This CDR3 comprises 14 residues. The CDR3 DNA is TGTGCCAGCAGCGTAGGTCAGGGGAGCACTGAAGCTTTCTTT. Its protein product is CASSVGQGSTEAFF.

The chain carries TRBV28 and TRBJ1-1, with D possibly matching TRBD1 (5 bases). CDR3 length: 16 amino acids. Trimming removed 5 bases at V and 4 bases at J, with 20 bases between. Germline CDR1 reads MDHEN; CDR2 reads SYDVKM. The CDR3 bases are TGTGCCAGCAGTCCGTTACCTACAGGCTTCGGCACTGAAGCTTTCTTT. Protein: CASSPLPTGFGTEAFF. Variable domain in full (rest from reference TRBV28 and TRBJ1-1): DVKVTQSSRYLVKRTGEKVFLECVQDMDHENMFWYRQDPGLGLRLIYFSYDVKMKEKGDIPEGYSVSREKKERFSLILESASTNQTSMYLCASSPLPTGFGTEAFFGQGTRLTVV.

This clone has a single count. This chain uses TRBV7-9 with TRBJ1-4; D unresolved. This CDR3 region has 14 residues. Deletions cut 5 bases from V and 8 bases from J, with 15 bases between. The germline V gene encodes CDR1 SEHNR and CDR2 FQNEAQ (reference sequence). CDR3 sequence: CASSHRSWEEKLFF. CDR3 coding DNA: TGTGCCAGCAGCCACCGATCCTGGGAGGAAAAACTGTTTTTT.

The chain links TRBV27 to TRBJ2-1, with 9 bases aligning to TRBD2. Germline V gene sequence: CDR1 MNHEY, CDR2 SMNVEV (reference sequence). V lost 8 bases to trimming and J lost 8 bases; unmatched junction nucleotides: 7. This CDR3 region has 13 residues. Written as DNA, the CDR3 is TGTGCCAGCCGTAGCGGGAGTGGTGATGAGCAGTTCTTC. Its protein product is CASRSGSGDEQFF.

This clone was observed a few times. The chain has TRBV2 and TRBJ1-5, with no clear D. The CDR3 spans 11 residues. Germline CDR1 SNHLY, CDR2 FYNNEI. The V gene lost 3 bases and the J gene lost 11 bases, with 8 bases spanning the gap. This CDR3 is CASSDAVSQHF. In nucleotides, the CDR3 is TGTGCCAGCAGTGATGCGGTATCCCAGCATTTT.

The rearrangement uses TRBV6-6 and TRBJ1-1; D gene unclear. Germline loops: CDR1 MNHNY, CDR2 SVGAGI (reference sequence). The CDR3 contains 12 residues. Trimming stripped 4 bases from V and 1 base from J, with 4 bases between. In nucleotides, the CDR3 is TGTGCCAGCAGTTCCGCGAACACTGAAGCTTTCTTT. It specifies CASSSANTEAFF.

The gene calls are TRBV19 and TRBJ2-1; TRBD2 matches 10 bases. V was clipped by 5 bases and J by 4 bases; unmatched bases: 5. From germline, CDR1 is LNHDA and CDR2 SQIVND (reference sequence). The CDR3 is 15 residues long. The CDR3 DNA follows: TGTGCCAGTAGTTTAGCGGGAGGTTATTACAATGAGCAGTTCTTC. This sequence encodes CASSLAGGYYNEQFF.

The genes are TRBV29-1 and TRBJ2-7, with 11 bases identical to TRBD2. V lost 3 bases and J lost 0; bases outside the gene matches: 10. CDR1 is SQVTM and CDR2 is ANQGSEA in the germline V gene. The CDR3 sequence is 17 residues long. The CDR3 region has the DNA TGCAGCGTTGATTTAGCGGGAGGGGTTACTAGCTCCTACGAGCAGTACTTC. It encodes CSVDLAGGVTSSYEQYF.

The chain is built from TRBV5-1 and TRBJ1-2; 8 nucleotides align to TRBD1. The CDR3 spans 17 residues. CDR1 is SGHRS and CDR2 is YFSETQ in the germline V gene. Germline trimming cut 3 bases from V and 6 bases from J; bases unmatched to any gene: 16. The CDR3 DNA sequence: TGCGCCAGCAGCTCATTCGCCGGGGCAGGGGGCGTGAATGGCTACACCTTC. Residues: CASSSFAGAGGVNGYTF.

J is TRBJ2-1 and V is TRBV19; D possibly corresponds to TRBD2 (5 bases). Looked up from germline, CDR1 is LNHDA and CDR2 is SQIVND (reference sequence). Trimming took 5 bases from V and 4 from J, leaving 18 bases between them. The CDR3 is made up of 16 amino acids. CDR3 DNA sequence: TGTGCCAGTAGTTCCCGCGAGGGCCCACTATACAATGAGCAGTTCTTC. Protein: CASSSREGPLYNEQFF.

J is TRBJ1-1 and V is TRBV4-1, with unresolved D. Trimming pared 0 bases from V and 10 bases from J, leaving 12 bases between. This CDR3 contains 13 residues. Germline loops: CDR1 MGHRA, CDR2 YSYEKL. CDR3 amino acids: CASSQDGQVVAFF. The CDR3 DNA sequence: TGCGCCAGCAGCCAAGATGGGCAAGTTGTAGCTTTCTTT.

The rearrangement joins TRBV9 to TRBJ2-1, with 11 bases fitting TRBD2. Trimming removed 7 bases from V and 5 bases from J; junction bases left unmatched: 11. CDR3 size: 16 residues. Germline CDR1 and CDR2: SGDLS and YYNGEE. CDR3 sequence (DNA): TGTGCCAGCCGACCGGTAGCGGGAGGGGTAGACAATGAGCAGTTCTTC. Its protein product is CASRPVAGGVDNEQFF.

CDR3 bases: TGTGCCAGCAGTAAGGCTAGCGGTTCCTACGAGCAGTACTTC. Protein: CASSKASGSYEQYF. The chain joins TRBV7-8 to TRBJ2-7; 7 nucleotides line up with TRBD2. CDR1 is SGHVS, CDR2 FQNEAQ, per germline. Unmatched junction bases numbered 6, after V lost 6 bases and J lost 1 base. The CDR3 totals 14 residues.

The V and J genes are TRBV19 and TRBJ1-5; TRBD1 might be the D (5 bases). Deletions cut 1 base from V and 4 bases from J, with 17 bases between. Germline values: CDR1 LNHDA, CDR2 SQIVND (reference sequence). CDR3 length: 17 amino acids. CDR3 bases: TGTGCCAGTAGTATAGGGCTTTTGGGGGGTAATAATCAGCCCCAGCATTTT. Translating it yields CASSIGLLGGNNQPQHF. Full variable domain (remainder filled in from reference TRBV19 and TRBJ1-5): DGGITQSPKYLFRKEGQNVTLSCEQNLNHDAMYWYRQDPGQGLRLIYYSQIVNDFQKGDIAEGYSVSREKKESFPLTVTSAQKNPTAFYLCASSIGLLGGNNQPQHFGDGTRLSIL.

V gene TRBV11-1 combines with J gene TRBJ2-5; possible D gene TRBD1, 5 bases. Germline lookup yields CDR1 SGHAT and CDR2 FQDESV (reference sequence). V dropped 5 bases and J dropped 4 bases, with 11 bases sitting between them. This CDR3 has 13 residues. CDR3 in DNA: TGTGCCAGCAGCGCAGGGTCGTCAGAGACCCAGTACTTC. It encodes CASSAGSSETQYF.